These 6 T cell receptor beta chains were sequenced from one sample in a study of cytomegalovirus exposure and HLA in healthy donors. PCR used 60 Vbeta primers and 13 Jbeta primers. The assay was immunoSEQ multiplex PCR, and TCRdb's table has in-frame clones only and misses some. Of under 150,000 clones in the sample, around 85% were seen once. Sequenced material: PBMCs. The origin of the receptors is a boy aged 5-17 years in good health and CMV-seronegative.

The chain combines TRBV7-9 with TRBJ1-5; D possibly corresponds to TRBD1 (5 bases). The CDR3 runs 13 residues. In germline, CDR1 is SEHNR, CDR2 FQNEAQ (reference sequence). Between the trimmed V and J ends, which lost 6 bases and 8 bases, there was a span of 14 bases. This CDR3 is CASRGGAKEPQHF. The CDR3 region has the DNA TGTGCCAGCAGAGGAGGGGCAAAGGAGCCCCAGCATTTT.

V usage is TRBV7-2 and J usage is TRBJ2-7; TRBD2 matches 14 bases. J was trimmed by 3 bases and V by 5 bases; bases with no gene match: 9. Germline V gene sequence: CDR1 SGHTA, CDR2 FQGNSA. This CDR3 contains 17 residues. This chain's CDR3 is CASSLGLAGEGDYEQYF. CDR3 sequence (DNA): TGTGCCAGCAGCCTGGGACTAGCGGGGGAAGGGGACTACGAGCAGTACTTC.

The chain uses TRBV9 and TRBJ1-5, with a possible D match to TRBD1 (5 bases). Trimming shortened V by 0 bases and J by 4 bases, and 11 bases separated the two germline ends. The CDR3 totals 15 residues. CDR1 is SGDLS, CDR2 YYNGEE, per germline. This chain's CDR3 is CASSVGQSHNQPQHF. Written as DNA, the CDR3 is TGTGCCAGCAGCGTAGGACAGAGCCATAATCAGCCCCAGCATTTT.

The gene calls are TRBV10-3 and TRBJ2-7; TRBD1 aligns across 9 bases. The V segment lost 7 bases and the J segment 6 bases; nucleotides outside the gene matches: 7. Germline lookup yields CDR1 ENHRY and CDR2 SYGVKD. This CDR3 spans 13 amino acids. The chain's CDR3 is CAINQDRGAEQYF. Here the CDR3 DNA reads TGTGCCATCAATCAGGACAGGGGAGCCGAGCAGTACTTC.

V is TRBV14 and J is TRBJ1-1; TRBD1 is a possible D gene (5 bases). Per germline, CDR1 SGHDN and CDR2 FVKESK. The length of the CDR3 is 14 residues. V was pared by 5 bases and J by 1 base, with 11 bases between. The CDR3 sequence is CASSGARTNTEAFF. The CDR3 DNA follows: TGTGCCAGCAGCGGGGCCCGCACGAACACTGAAGCTTTCTTT.

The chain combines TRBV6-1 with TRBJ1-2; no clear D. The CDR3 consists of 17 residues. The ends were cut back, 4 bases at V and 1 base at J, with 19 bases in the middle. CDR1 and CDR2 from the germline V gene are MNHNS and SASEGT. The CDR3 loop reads CASSADTARTFNYGYTF. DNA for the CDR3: TGTGCCAGCAGTGCCGACACGGCGCGCACCTTTAACTATGGCTACACCTTC.